The present entry profiles one T cell receptor beta chain with its context. What this receptor recognizes is not known. It has no much larger one-base neighbor in the sample; base qualities were not kept. After removal of 1 base from V and 2 bases from J, the junction retains 6 bases not matched to a gene. From cysteine to phenylalanine, the CDR3 is 18 amino acids long. Only the CDR3 region is kept as DNA, spanning 54 bases read in frame from base 1. CDR1 and CDR2, per the germline V gene, are MGHRA and YSYEKL. These data belong to a study of STAT5B mutations in CD4+ large granular lymphocyte leukemia (dated by TCRdb to between 2021 and 2022). For context, the study as a whole: Among the healthy controls, the CDR3 'QG' motif was associated with a particular HLA allele. The study compared the TCRbeta repertoires of patients with CD4+ T-cell large granular lymphocyte leukemia against those of healthy blood donors. Flow cytometry performed on FACSCanto II or FACSVerse showed that the purified fractions had more than 95% purity among lymphocytes.

What the work shows at the level of the full study, not this receptor alone: Compared with healthy CD4+ repertoires, CD4-sorted patient repertoires appeared more clonal, and this difference remained even after the putative leukemic clones were removed. The data were not HLA-matched, and the relatively small sample size could explain the higher clonality seen in CD4+ compared with CD8+ T-LGLL. Main leukemic clonotypes were private to each patient, although 20% to 30% appeared at low frequency in other patients' non-leukemic repertoires. TRBV06-family usage was enriched among the top patient clones (8/27) compared with healthy controls (2/35).

TCRbeta rearrangements were sequenced from genomic DNA using the immunoSEQ assay at survey resolution. The authors' analysis ran thus. In the TCR sequencing data, the smallest productive clonotype frequency that could be detected was 2.59 x 10-5. Only productive TCRbeta rearrangements, meaning sequences that were complete and in-frame, were kept for the analyses. Clonality for each sample was calculated as Simpson clonality in the immunoSEQ Analyzer version 3.0. Based on frequency, clones were grouped as very rare, small, medium, large (1-20%) or hyperexpanded (>20%). OLGA 1.2.3 estimated generation probabilities, VDJtools produced V-gene circos plots, VDJdb was queried for specificities, and GLIPH identified CDR3 motifs. TCRdb's version of the immuneACCESS table is confined to in-frame rearrangements and falls short of the full clone set. An unresolved V gene accounts for under half of the shortfall where checked; the remainder is of unknown origin. V and J calls and clone size are copied from that table; D and trimming were computed from the DNA. The sample records around 33,000 clones, over 65% of which are singletons. Under 3.5% of the sample belongs to the ten largest clones.

The healthy controls were 37 blood donors, and the buffy coats of these donors were supplied by the Finnish Red Cross blood service. All TCR-sequenced material derived from peripheral blood: patient blood samples and healthy donor buffy coats. Peripheral blood mononuclear cells were isolated by Ficoll-Hypaque gradient centrifugation. CD4+ cells were purified magnetically from the buffy coats of healthy controls. The Gentra Puregene Cell and Tissue kit was used for genomic DNA extraction, and quantification was performed on a Qubit 2.0 fluorometer. The receptor was derived from a human donor in good health. The sample taken for sequencing was CD4+ T cells from blood buffy coats. The V gene is TRBV4-1 and the J gene is TRBJ2-1; TRBD2 lines up with 12 middle nucleotides. The CDR3 protein: CASSQASGGALAYNEQFF. At the DNA level, the sequence is TGCGCCAGCAGCCAAGCTAGCGGGGGGGCCTTGGCCTACAATGAGCAGTTCTTC.